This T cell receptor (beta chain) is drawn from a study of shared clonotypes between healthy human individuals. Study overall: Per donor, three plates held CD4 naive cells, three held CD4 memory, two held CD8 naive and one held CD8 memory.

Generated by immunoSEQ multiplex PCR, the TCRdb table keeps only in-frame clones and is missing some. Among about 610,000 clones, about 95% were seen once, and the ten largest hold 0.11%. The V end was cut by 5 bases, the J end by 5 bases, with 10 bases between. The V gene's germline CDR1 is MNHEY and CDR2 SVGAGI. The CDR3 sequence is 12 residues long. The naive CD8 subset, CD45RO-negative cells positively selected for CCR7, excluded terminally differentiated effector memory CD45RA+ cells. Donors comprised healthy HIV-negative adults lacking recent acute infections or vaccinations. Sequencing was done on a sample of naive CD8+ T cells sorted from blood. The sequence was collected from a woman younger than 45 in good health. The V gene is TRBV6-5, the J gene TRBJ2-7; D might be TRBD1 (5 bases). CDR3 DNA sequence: TGTGCCAGCAGTCGGCAGGGCGACGAGCAGTACTTC. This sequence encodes CASSRQGDEQYF.